This T cell receptor (beta chain) was sequenced in a study of siplizumab effects on memory and regulatory T cells. Germline V gene data show CDR1 as KGHSH and CDR2 as LQKENI. V shed 7 bases and J 1 base; nucleotides not matched to a gene: 2. This CDR3 contains 13 residues. Produced via immunoSEQ multiplex PCR; TCRdb's table is partial and in-frame only. The sample shows about 110,000 clones, more than 90% of them seen only once. This clone was recorded a few times. Its target is not known. The sample contains more than one DNA sequence encoding this CDR3. Study-level findings and limits: Naive T cells apparently outstripped memory cells in diversity and seemed major alloresponse contributors. Only a minor fraction of alloreactive clones mapped to unstimulated subsets. Alloreactive CD4+ clones that could be mapped were on average about 70% Treg-derived with siplizumab, against about 25% in controls. The authors did not confirm suppressive function in proliferating Tregs from siplizumab cultures.

The V gene is TRBV18, the J gene TRBJ1-1; TRBD1 matches at 8 bases. This receptor was taken from a human donor in good health. Sequencing was done on a sample of CD4+ T cells sorted from blood. The chain's CDR3 is CASFTGGNTEAFF. Written as DNA, the CDR3 is TGTGCCAGCTTCACAGGGGGGAACACTGAAGCTTTCTTT.